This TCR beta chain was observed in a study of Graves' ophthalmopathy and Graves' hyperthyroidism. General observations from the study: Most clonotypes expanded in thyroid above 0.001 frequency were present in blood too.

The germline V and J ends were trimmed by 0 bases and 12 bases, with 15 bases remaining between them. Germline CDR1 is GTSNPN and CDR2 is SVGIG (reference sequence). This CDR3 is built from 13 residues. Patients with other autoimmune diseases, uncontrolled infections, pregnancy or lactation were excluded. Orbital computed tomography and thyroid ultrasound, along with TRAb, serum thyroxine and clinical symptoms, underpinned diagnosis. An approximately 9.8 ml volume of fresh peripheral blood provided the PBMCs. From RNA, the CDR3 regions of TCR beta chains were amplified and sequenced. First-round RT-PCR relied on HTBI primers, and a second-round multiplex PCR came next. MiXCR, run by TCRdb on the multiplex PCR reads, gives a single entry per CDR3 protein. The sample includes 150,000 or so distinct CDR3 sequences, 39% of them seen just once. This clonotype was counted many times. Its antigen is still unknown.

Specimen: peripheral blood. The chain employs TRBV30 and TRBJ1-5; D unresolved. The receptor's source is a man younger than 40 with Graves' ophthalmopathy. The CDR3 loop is CAWSVRPLSGQHF. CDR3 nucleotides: TGTGCCTGGAGTGTTAGGCCCCTCTCGGGCCAGCATTTT.